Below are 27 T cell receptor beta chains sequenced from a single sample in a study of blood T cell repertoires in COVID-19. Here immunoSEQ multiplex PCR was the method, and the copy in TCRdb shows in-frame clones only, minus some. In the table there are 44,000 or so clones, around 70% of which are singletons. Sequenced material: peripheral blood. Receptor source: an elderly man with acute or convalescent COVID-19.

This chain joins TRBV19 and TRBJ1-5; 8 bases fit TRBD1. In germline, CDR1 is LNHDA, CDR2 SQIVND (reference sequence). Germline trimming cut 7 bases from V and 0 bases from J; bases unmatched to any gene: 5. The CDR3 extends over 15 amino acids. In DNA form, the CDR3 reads TGTGCCAGTACCCCGACAGGGGATAGCAATCAGCCCCAGCATTTT. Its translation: CASTPTGDSNQPQHF.

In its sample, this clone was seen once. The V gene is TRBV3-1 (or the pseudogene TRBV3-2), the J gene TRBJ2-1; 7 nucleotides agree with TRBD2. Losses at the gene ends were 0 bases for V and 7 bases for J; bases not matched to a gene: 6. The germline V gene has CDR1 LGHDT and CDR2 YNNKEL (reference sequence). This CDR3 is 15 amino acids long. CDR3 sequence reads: CASSQDKRRENEQFF. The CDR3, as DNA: TGTGCCAGCAGCCAAGATAAACGGCGGGAGAATGAGCAGTTCTTC.

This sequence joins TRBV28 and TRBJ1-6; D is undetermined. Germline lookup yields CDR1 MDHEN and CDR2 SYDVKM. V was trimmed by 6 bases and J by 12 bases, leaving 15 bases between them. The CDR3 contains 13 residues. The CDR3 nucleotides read TGTGCCAGCAGCCCCGCGGAGGTGAGACCCCTCCACTTT. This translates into CASSPAEVRPLHF.

Here the CDR3 reads CASSPQSYNEQFF. In nucleotides, the CDR3 is TGTGCCAGCAGCCCTCAGTCCTACAATGAGCAGTTCTTC. The chain has TRBV11-3 and TRBJ2-1, with D hard to call. Per the germline V gene, CDR1 is SGHNT and CDR2 is YENEEA. V dropped 5 bases and J dropped 1 base, with 6 bases sitting between them. The CDR3 extends over 13 amino acids. The full variable domain, with the rest looked up from reference TRBV11-3 and TRBJ2-1, is EAGVVQSPRYKIIEKKQPVAFWCNPISGHNTLYWYLQNLGQGPELLIRYENEEAVDDSQLPKDRFSAERLKGVDSTLKIQPAELGDSAVYLCASSPQSYNEQFFGPGTRLTVL.

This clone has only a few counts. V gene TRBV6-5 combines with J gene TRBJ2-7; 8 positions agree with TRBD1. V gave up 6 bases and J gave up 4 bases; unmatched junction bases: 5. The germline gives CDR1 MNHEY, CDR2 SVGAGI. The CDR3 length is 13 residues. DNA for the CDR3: TGTGCCAGCAGAGTCACAGGGGGGTACGAGCAGTACTTC. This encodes CASRVTGGYEQYF.

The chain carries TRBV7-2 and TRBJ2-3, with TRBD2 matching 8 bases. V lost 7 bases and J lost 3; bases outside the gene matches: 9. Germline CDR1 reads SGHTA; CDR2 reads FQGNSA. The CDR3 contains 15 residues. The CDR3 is CASTIQAGVTDTQYF. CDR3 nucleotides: TGTGCCAGCACAATTCAAGCGGGAGTGACAGATACGCAGTATTTT.

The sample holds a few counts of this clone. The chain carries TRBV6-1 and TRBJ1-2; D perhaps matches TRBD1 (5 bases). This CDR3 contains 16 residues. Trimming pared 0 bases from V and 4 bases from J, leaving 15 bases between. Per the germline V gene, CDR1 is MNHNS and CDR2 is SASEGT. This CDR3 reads CASSEAGGGDGYGYTF. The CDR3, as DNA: TGTGCCAGCAGTGAAGCCGGGGGGGGAGACGGCTATGGCTACACCTTC.

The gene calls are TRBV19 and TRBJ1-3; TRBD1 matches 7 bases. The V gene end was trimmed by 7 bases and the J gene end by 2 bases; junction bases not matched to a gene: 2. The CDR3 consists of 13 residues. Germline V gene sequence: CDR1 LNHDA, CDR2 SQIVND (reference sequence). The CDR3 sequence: CASTDRAGNTIYF. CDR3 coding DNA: TGTGCCAGTACCGACAGGGCTGGAAACACCATATATTTT. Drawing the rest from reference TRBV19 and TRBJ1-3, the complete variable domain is DGGITQSPKYLFRKEGQNVTLSCEQNLNHDAMYWYRQDPGQGLRLIYYSQIVNDFQKGDIAEGYSVSREKKESFPLTVTSAQKNPTAFYLCASTDRAGNTIYFGEGSWLTVV.

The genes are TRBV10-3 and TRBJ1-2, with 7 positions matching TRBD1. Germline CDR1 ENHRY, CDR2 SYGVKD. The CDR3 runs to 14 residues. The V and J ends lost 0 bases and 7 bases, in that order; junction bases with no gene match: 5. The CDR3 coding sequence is TGTGCCATCAGTGAGTCGATACAGGGGAGTGGCTACACCTTC. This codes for CAISESIQGSGYTF.

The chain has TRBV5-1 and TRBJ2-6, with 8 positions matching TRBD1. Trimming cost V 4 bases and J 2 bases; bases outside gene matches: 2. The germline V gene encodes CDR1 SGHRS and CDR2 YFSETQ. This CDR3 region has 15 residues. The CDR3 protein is CASSPTGAGANVLTF. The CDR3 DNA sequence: TGCGCCAGCAGCCCGACAGGGGCTGGGGCCAACGTCCTGACTTTC.

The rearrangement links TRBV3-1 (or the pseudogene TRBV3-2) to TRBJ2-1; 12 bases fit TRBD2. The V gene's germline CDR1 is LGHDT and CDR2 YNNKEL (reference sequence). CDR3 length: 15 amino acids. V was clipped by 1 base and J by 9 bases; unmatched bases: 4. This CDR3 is CASSQGGLAGIEQFF. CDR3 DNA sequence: TGTGCCAGCAGCCAAGGAGGACTAGCGGGGATTGAGCAGTTCTTC.

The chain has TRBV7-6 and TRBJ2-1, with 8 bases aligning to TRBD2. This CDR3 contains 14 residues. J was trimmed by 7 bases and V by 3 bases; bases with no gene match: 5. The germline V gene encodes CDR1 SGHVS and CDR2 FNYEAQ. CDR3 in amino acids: CASSLGVAGNEQFF. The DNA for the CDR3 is TGTGCCAGCAGCTTGGGTGTAGCGGGGAATGAGCAGTTCTTC.

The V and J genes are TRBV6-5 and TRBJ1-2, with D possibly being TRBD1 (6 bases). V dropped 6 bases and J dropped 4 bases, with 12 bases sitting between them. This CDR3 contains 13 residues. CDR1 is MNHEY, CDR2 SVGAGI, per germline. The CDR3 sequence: CASSYQGTYGYTF. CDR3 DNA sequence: TGTGCCAGCAGCTACCAGGGGACCTATGGCTACACCTTC.

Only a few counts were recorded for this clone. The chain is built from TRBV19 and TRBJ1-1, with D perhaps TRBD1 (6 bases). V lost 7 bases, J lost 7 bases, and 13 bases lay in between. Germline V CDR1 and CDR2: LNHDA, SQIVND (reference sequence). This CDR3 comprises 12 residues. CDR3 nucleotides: TGTGCCAGTACCGGTGGACAGTATGAAGCTTTCTTT. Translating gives CASTGGQYEAFF.

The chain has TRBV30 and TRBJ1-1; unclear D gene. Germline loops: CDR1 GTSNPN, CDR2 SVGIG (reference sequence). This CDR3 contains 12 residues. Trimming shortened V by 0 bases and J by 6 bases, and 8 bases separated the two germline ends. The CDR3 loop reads CAWSVPEPEAFF. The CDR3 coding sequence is TGTGCCTGGAGTGTACCAGAACCTGAAGCTTTCTTT.

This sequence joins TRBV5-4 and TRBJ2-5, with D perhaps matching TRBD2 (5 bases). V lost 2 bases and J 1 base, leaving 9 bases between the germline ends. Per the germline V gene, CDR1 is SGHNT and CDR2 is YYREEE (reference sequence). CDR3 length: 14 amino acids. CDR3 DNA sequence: TGTGCCAGCAGCTTAGCGGATATCCAAGAGACCCAGTACTTC. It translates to CASSLADIQETQYF.

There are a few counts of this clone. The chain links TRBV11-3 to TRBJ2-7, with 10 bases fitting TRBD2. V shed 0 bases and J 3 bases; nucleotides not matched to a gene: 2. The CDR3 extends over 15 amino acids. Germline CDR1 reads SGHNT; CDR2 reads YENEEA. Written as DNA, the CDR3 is TGTGCCAGCAGCTTAGATCTAGCGGGGGACTACGAGCAGTACTTC. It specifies CASSLDLAGDYEQYF.

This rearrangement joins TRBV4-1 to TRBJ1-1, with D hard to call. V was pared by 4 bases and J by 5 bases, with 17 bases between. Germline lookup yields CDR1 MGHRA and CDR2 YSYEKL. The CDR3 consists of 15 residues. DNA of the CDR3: TGCGCCAGCAGCCCTCGGTCGGGAACGGGGACTGAAGCTTTCTTT. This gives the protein CASSPRSGTGTEAFF.

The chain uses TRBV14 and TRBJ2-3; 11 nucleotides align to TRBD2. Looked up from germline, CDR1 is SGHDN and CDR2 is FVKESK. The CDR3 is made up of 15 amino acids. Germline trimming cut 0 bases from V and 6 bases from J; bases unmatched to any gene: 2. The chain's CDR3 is CASSQDRLAGDTQYF. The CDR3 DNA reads TGTGCCAGCAGCCAAGATCGACTAGCGGGGGATACGCAGTATTTT.

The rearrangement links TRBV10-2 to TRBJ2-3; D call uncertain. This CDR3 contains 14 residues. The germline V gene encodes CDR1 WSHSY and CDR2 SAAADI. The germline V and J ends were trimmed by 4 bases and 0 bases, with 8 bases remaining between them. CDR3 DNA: TGCGCCAGCAGTGGACTTACTAGCACAGATACGCAGTATTTT. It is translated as CASSGLTSTDTQYF.

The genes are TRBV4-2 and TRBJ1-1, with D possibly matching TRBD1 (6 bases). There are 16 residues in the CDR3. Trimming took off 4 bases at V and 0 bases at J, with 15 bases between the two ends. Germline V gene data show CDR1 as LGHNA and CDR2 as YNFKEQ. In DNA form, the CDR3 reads TGTGCCAGCAGCCCGACGTATAGGGGGATGAACACTGAAGCTTTCTTT. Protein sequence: CASSPTYRGMNTEAFF.

This chain's CDR3 is CASSSSGTYEQYF. Here the CDR3 DNA reads TGTGCCAGCAGTTCGTCAGGGACCTACGAGCAGTACTTC. The chain employs TRBV6-2 or TRBV6-3 and TRBJ2-7, with D possibly being TRBD1 (5 bases). Germline CDR1 reads MNHEY; CDR2 reads SVGEGT. The CDR3 loop spans 13 amino acids. Trimming pared 4 bases from V and 2 bases from J, leaving 9 bases between.

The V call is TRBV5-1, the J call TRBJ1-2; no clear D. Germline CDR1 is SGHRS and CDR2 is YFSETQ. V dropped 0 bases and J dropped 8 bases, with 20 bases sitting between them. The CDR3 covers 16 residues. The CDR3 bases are TGCGCCAGCAGCTTGGAAGTGTTGGCAGGCCCCTGGGGCTACACCTTC. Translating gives CASSLEVLAGPWGYTF.

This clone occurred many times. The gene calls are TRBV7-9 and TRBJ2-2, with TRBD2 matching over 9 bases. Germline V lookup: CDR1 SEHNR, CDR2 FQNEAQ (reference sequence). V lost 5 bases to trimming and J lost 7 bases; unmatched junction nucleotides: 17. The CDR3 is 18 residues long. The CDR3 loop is CASSPRGVAGAGNGELFF. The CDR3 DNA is TGTGCCAGCAGCCCTAGGGGCGTAGCGGGAGCTGGCAACGGGGAGCTGTTTTTT.

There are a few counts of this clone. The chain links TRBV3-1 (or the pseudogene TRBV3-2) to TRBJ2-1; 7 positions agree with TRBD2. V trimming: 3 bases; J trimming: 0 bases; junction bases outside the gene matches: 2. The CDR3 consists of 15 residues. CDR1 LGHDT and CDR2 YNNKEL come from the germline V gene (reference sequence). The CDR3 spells CASSQGGNSYNEQFF. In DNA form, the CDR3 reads TGTGCCAGCAGCCAGGGGGGGAACTCCTACAATGAGCAGTTCTTC.

Here the CDR3 DNA reads TGTGCCAGTAGTATCCGCAGGACTAACTATGGCTACACCTTC. Translation gives CASSIRRTNYGYTF. The rearrangement links TRBV19 to TRBJ1-2, with D unresolved. The germline gives CDR1 LNHDA, CDR2 SQIVND (reference sequence). Trimming took off 3 bases at V and 0 bases at J, with 8 bases between the two ends. The CDR3 has 14 amino acids.

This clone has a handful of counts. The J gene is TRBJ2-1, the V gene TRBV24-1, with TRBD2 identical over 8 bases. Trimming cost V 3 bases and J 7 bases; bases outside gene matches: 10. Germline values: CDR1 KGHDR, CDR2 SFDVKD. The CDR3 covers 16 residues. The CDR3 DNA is TGTGCCACCAGTGATGCCTTAGCGGGGTCTTTGAATGAGCAGTTCTTC. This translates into CATSDALAGSLNEQFF.